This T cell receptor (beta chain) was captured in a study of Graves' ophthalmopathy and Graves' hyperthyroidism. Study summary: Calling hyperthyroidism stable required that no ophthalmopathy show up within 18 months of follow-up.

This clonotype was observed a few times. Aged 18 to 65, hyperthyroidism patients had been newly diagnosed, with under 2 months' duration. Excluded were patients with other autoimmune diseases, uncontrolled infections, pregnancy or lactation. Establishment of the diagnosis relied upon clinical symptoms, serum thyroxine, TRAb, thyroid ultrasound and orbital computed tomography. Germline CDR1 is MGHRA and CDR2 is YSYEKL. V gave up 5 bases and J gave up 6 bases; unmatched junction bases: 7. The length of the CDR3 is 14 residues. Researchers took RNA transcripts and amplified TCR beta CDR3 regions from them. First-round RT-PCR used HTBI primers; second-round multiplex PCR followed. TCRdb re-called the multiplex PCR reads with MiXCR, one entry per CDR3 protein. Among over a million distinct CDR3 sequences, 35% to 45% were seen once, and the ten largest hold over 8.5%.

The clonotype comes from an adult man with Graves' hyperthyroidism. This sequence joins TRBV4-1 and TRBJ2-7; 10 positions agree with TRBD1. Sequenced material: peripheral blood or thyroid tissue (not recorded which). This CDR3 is CASSYPGQGREQYF. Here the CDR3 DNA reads TGCGCCAGCAGCTACCCGGGACAGGGGCGCGAGCAGTACTTC.